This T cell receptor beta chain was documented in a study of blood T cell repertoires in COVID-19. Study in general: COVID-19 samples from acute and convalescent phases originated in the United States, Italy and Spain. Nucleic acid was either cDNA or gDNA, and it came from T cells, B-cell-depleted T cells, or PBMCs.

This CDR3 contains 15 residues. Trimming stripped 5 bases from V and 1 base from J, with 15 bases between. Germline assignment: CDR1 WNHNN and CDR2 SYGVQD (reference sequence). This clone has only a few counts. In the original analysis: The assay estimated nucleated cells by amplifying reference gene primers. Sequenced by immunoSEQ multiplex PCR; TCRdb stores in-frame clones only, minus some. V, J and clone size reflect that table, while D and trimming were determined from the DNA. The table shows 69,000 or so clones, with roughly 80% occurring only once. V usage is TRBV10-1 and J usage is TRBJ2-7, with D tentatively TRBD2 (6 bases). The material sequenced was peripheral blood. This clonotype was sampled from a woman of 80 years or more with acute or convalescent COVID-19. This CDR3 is CASSPAGSRSYEQYF. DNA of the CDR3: TGCGCCAGCAGTCCTGCCGGGAGTCGGTCCTACGAGCAGTACTTC.